Described below is a single T cell receptor (beta chain) sequence and its context. Its specificity is unknown. An end of the junction differs from the germline gene, which may be a read error. Priming with a constant-region primer yielded TCR beta cDNA from about 480 ng total RNA. ARM-PCR was slightly modified, and three nested multiplex PCR rounds with it gave rise to the TCR beta libraries. A C-beta reverse primer and TRBV1-TRBV30 forward primers served in each of the first two PCR rounds, at 9 to 11 cycles apiece. MiXCR, run by TCRdb on the multiplex PCR reads, gives a single entry per CDR3 protein. The sample contains approximately 110,000 distinct CDR3 sequences, less than 80% of which appear only once. This record comes from a study of tumor-infiltrating lymphocytes in primary liver carcinoma. Study findings and constraints: The difference in top-250-clone fraction between tumors and blood was significant, favoring tumors (p = 0.039).

Germline CDR1 is MNHNS and CDR2 is SASEGT. This CDR3 has 17 residues. Without any cell sorting, 20-30 mg of bulk tissue yielded co-extracted RNA and DNA. Those sampled were patients whose primary liver carcinoma was treated by surgical resection. Sampling of each tumor involved five separate regions. Sample: liver tumor tissue from sampling region 1. Subset specified: tumor region T1, superior pole. V and J are TRBV6-1 and TRBJ2-7, with TRBD1 matching 9 bases. This TCR was recovered from a woman aged 55-70 years with primary liver carcinoma and hepatitis B virus infection. This CDR3 reads CVSSSKIGTGTSYEQYF. Written as DNA, the CDR3 is TGCGTCAGCAGTTCTAAAATTGGGACAGGGACCTCCTACGAGCAGTACTTC.